Included here is one T cell receptor (beta chain) sequence, with context. The antigen it binds to is not known. Per-base qualities were not stored, and no clone one base away is much larger. This entry is derived from a study of PD-L1 blockade in urothelial cancer (dated by TCRdb to about 2017). With regard to the full study: Every patient began therapy in about 2014 and was given atezolizumab 1,200 mg intravenously every 3 weeks. About 90% of the roughly 29 patients were identified as males with urothelial cancer of bladder origin, and a prior smoking history was reported by 18 of 29 patients. Patients had an ECOG performance status of 0 or 1 and had received between 0 and 3 prior chemotherapy regimens. Blood samples were analyzed at 3 weeks after treatment start (second dose) and at 6 weeks after treatment start. A median of about 150,000 T cells and 65,000 to 90,000 unique TCRs was obtained from blood samples, and a median clonality of approximately 0.08 was observed. Somatic, immune and clinical correlates of response to PD-L1 blockade with atezolizumab in urothelial cancer were the focus of an exploratory multi-omic analysis. Pretreatment tumor samples, along with matched peripheral blood serially collected before and after atezolizumab treatment, were subjected to TCR sequencing. Progression-free survival longer than 6 months counted as durable clinical benefit, and TCR features were additionally tested against both progression-free and overall survival. In the same patients, whole exome sequencing and RNA sequencing of pretreatment tumors were performed in addition to TCR sequencing. Nine patients reached durable clinical benefit, while about 20 patients did not. Some 30 patients had pretreatment blood TCR-seq, about 24 had at least one posttreatment blood collection, and about 24 had tumor TCR-seq. Summary of the overall study and its limitations: A pretreatment peripheral blood TCR clonality below the median was linked to improved progression-free and overall survival. Because the sample size was small (n of about 30) and many of the analyses were exploratory, the results are meant to be hypothesis-generating. At 3 weeks after the start of treatment, tumor-associated TCR clones in peripheral blood had expanded more in patients with durable benefit (n ≈ 20, p = 0.022).

Synthetic TCR analog templates were spiked into each PCR so that absolute template abundance could be estimated from read counts. The immunoSEQ assay used bias-controlled V and J gene primers to amplify TCRbeta CDR3 regions from genomic DNA. Sequencing of rearranged TCRbeta segments was performed at approximately 20X coverage. The study's processing was this. Sequencing errors were corrected by clustering and CDR3s were annotated against IMGT to assign V, D and J genes. Downstream analyses used only productive TCRbeta rearrangements, leaving out any out-of-frame or stop-codon sequences. To compute clonality, Shannon entropy was normalized by the log of the number of unique productive sequences and then subtracted from one. Fisher's exact test with Benjamini-Hochberg correction, at a threshold of adjusted p below 0.01, was used to find clones that differed between time points or between blood and tumor. Entries here come from immuneACCESS through TCRdb and include only in-frame sequences with V and J called. Some clones fail to appear in such tables; in the studies checked, an unresolved V gene covers under half of the shortfall, and the cause of the remainder is unknown. That table furnishes V, J and clone size, whereas the DNA furnished D and trimming. Recorded for this sample are approximately 120,000 clones; approximately 85% of them occurred a single time. Roughly 2.3% of the sample is held by the ten biggest clonotypes.

From the cysteine up to the phenylalanine, the CDR3 has a length of 15 residues. The read is trimmed to its CDR3 DNA, 45 bases read in frame from base 1. Trimming takes 4 bases from V and 3 bases from J, and the germline ends sit 17 bases apart. The germline V gene specifies SGHDT as CDR1 and YYEEEE as CDR2. Reading the label with the study, this specimen's time point is: peripheral blood 6 weeks after treatment start. A total of 25 to 30 patients with locally advanced or metastatic urothelial carcinoma, treated at Memorial Sloan Kettering on a trial protocol, made up the cohort. Peripheral blood mononuclear cells were collected pretreatment and during treatment, with between 1 and 8 total time points per patient. The Qiagen DNeasy Blood extraction kit was used to purify genomic DNA from total PBMCs and tumor samples. Collected pretreatment and during treatment, PBMCs were isolated and stored as previously described.

The TCR sequence derives from a man in his forties or fifties with urothelial cancer. Sequenced here: PBMCs, sampled around atezolizumab (anti-PD-L1) treatment. The receptor chain draws on TRBV5-6 and TRBJ2-7; TRBD2 is possibly the D segment (5 matching bases). The CDR3: CASSPRTSGGYEQYF. The bases are TGTGCCAGCAGCCCTAGAACCAGCGGAGGCTACGAGCAGTACTTC.